This TCR beta chain was profiled in a study of molecular identifiers for immune sequencing clone quantification. Overall study context: For replicates, RNA isolated from approximately 22,000 or 94,000 naive CD8 cells was divided into five portions, of which four were sequenced.

Libraries of naive CD8 T cells were made from roughly 20,000 to 1,000,000 sorted cells. They used 10%, 30% or 50% RNA. Regarding the study as a whole: The study found clones above 20 RNA copies held over 98% of effector molecules and under 1% in naive cells.

This clonotype was recorded at least ten times. Its antigen remains unknown. Looked up from germline, CDR1 is LGHDT and CDR2 is YNNKEL (reference sequence). The CDR3 extends over 14 amino acids. V lost 4 bases and J lost 3, with 11 bases in between. Previously published methods and listed TCR primers were used for the bulk TCR libraries. MiXCR, run by TCRdb on the PCR reads, gives a single entry per CDR3 protein. Here the sample spans 60,000 to 70,000 distinct CDR3 sequences, under 20% being singletons. The sequenced material came from naive CD8+ T cells from blood, with Jurkat cell RNA spiked in. Subset here: FACS-sorted CD8+CD4-CCR7+CD45RA+ naive T cells. The receptor's source is a human donor in good health. Some libraries in this study had Jurkat cell RNA spiked in. V and J are TRBV3-1 and TRBJ2-3; maybe TRBD2 (6 bases). The DNA of the CDR3 is TGTGCCAGCAGCCCCCGGGGACTGACAGATACGCAGTATTTT. It yields the protein CASSPRGLTDTQYF.